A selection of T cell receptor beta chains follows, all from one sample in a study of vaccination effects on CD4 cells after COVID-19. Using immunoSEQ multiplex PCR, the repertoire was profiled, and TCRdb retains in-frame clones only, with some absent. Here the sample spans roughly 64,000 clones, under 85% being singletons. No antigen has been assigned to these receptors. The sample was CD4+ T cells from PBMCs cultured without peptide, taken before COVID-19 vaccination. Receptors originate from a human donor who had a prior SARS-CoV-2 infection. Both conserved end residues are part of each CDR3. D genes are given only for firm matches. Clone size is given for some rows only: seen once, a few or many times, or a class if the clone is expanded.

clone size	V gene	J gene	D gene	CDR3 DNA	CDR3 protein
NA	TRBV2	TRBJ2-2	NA	TGTGCCAGCAGTACCACACAGGGTTTCACCGGGGAGCTGTTTTTT	CASSTTQGFTGELFF
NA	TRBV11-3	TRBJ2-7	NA	TGTGCCAGCAGCTTCGCAGGCTACGAGCAGTACTTC	CASSFAGYEQYF
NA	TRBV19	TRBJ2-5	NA	TGTGCCACCTCAGGTCGAAGGGGCGCGGGGCTACAAGAGACCCAGTACTTC	CATSGRRGAGLQETQYF
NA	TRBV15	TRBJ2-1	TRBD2	TGTGCCACCAGCAGAGATGAGGCGGGAGTGGGGTATGAGCAGTTCTTC	CATSRDEAGVGYEQFF
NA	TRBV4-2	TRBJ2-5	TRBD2	TGTGCCAGCAGCCAAGATTTGCGGGGGGGCCAAGAGACCCAGTACTTC	CASSQDLRGGQETQYF
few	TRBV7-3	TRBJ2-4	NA	TGTGCCAGCAGCTTAGGGGGGTCCAAAAACATTCAGTACTTC	CASSLGGSKNIQYF
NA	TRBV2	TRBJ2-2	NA	TGTGCCAGCAGAAATAGGGGGGAGCTGTTTTTT	CASRNRGELFF
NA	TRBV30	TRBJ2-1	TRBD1	TGTGCCTGGAGTGTAGGGCAGGGGGTTGTAAATGAGCAGTTCTTC	CAWSVGQGVVNEQFF
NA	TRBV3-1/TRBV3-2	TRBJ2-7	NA	TGTGCCAGCAGCCCGACCACTACCTACGAGCAGTACTTC	CASSPTTTYEQYF
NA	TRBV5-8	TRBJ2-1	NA	TGTGCCAGCAGCTTGTCAAGCGGATCCGAGTTCTTC	CASSLSSGSEFF
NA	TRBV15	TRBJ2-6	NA	TGTGCCACCAGCAGAGACTCCCCCTACACAGGGGCCAACGTCCTGACTTTC	CATSRDSPYTGANVLTF
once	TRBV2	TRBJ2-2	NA	TGTGCCAGCAGTGAACCCGGCGGGGTCACCGGGGAGCTGTTTTTT	CASSEPGGVTGELFF
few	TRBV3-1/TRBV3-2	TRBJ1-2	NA	TGTGCCAGCAGCCATGACGGAGGCTATGGCTACACCTTC	CASSHDGGYGYTF
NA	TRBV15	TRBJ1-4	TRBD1	TGTGCCACCAGCAGAGCCGGGACAGGGGGTGAAAAACTGTTTTTT	CATSRAGTGGEKLFF
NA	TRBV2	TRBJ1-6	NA	TGTGCCAGCAGTTCGATGAGAGGATCACCCCTCCACTTT	CASSSMRGSPLHF
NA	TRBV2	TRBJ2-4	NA	TGTGCCAGCAGTGAAGCGTGGTCAATGGTACAAAACATTCAGTACTTC	CASSEAWSMVQNIQYF
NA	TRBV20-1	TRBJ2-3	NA	TGCAGTGCTAGTAGGGCGGGTGCTGGCACAGATACGCAGTATTTT	CSASRAGAGTDTQYF
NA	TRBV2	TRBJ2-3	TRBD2	TGTGCCAGCAGTGAAGGATGGGGGGGTACAGATACGCAGTATTTT	CASSEGWGGTDTQYF
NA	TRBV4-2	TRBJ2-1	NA	TGTGCCAGCAGCCAAAGTCGGGGACGGACTTACAATGAGCAGTTCTTC	CASSQSRGRTYNEQFF
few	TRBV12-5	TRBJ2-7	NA	TGTGCTAGTGGCCGCCTCTTCCAGGGGCGCGAGCAGTACTTC	CASGRLFQGREQYF
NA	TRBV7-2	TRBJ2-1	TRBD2	TGTGCCAGCAGCTCCCGAGGCGGGGGGGCCTATGAGCAGTTCTTC	CASSSRGGGAYEQFF
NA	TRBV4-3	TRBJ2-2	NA	TGCGCCAGCAGCCAAGATCTTGTCGGGAACACCGGGGAGCTGTTTTTT	CASSQDLVGNTGELFF
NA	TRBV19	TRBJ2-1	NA	TGTGCCAGTAGTTGGGTGCCGGGACCGTACAATGAGCAGTTCTTC	CASSWVPGPYNEQFF
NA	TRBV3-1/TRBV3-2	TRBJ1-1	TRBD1	TGTGCCAGCAGCCAAGGGGCTCAGGGGGCACGCGTCGCTTTCTTT	CASSQGAQGARVAFF
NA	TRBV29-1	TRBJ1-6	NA	TGCAGCGTTCCGGGGAGCTCCTATAATTCACCCCTCCACTTT	CSVPGSSYNSPLHF
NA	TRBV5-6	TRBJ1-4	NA	TGTGCCAGCAGCTTGCAGGGGCCGGACGAAAAACTGTTTTTT	CASSLQGPDEKLFF
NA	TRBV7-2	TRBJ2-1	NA	TGTGCCAGCAGCCCGGAAGAGGGGTCCTACAATGAGCAGTTCTTC	CASSPEEGSYNEQFF
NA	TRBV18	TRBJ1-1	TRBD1	TGTGCCAGCTCACCACGGCACAGGGGGCCTATGAACACTGAAGCTTTCTTT	CASSPRHRGPMNTEAFF
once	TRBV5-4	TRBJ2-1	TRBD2	TGTGCCAGCAGCTTATCCGGGACTAGGACCAATGAGCAGTTCTTC	CASSLSGTRTNEQFF
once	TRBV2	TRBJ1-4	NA	TGTGCCAGCAGCTCCGCAGGACGGGAATCTGAAAAACTGTTTTTT	CASSSAGRESEKLFF
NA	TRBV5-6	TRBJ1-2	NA	TGTGCCAGCAGCTTGGGGTCGTCTTATGGCTACACCTTC	CASSLGSSYGYTF
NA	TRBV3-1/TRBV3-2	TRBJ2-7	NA	TGTGCCAGCAGCCGACGAGCGGCGGCCTACGAGCAGTACTTC	CASSRRAAAYEQYF
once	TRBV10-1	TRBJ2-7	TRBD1	TGCGCCAGCAGTGATCTGGGACAGAAAACAGGGGATCCCTACGAGCAGTACTTC	CASSDLGQKTGDPYEQYF
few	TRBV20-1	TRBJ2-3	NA	TGCAGTGCCCGGAGAACAGATACGCAGTATTTT	CSARRTDTQYF
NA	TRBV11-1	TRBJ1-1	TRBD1	TGTGCCAGCAGCTTATTGAGGGGGCGCGGAGCTTTCTTT	CASSLLRGRGAFF
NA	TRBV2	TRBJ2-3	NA	TGTGCCAGCAGTCGTCAGCGGTCCACAGATACGCAGTATTTT	CASSRQRSTDTQYF
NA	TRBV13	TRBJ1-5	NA	TGTGCCAGCAGTTTAGGTAAGGGGCATCAGCCCCAGCATTTT	CASSLGKGHQPQHF
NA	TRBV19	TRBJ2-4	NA	TGTGCCAGTAGTAACCCTTGGGCAGGGGCCGAAAACATTCAGTACTTC	CASSNPWAGAENIQYF
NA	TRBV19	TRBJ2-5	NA	TGTGCCAGTACAGGGGATACACAAGAGACCCAGTACTTC	CASTGDTQETQYF
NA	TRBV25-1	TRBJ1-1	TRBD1	TGTGCCAGCAGTGGATTTACAGGGGACACTGAAGCTTTCTTT	CASSGFTGDTEAFF
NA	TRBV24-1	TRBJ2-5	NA	TGTGCCACCAGTGACCTTTACGGTTCAGGGGGGAGGAGAGAGACCCAGTACTTC	CATSDLYGSGGRRETQYF
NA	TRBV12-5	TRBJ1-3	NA	TGTGCTAGTGGCCCTGGGAAGGGGACGATCTCTGGAAACACCATATATTTT	CASGPGKGTISGNTIYF
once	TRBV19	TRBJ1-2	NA	TGTGCCAGTAGCGAGAACTATGGCTACACCTTC	CASSENYGYTF
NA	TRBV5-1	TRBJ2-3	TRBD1	TGCGCCAGCAGCGGCGGACAGGGCTCCGGGACAGATACGCAGTATTTT	CASSGGQGSGTDTQYF
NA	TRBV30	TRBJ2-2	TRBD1	TGTGCCTGGAAGGGACAGGGGGGGGCCGGGGAGCTGTTTTTT	CAWKGQGGAGELFF
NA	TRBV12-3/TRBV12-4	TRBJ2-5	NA	TGTGCCAGCAGTTTAGCAGGTACCGAGACCCAGTACTTC	CASSLAGTETQYF
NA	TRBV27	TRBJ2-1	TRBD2	TGTGCCAGCAGTTCGTCATGGACTAGCGGGGCCAACTCCTACAATGAGCAGTTCTTC	CASSSSWTSGANSYNEQFF
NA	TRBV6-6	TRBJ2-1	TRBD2	TGTGCCAGCAGAACTAGCGGGAGGGGATCAGGTGAGCAGTTCTTC	CASRTSGRGSGEQFF